This T cell receptor (beta chain) came from a study of cytomegalovirus exposure and HLA in healthy donors. General observations from the study: Cytomegalovirus status, reportedly, was diagnosed with high specificity and sensitivity by the classifier. First-cohort TCR clusters tended to co-occur in the 130 or so validation repertoires, a later analysis found.

The CDR3 loop spans 14 amino acids. Trimming stripped 3 bases from V and 3 bases from J, with 11 bases between. CDR1 is MNHNS and CDR2 is SASEGT in the germline V gene. These donors were members of the roughly 130-subject validation cohort, a group separate from the roughly 670-subject first cohort. Sequencing used immunoSEQ multiplex PCR; TCRdb keeps in-frame clones, though not all of them. The table lists about 120,000 clones, 85% to 90% of them singletons, with roughly 2% in the top ten. This clone was seen more than once but under ten times. Antigen: not known. This sequence joins TRBV6-1 and TRBJ1-2; D possibly corresponds to TRBD1 (6 bases). The receptor was isolated from a woman aged 30 to 39 in good health and CMV-seronegative. The sample consisted of PBMCs. CDR3 bases: TGTGCCAGCAGTGATATGACAGGCGACTATGGCTACACCTTC. Translated: CASSDMTGDYGYTF.